This T cell receptor beta chain was documented in a study of regulatory T cells in long-lasting Graves disease. Overall study results and limits: Possibly, accuracy suffered from the small sample size.

Sequencing libraries for TCR beta were prepared with iRepertoire HTBI primers and Arm-PCR of CDR3 regions. TCRdb re-called the multiplex PCR reads through MiXCR, storing one row per CDR3 protein. The profile covers about 450,000 distinct CDR3 sequences, with about 20% appearing a single time and roughly 26% taken by the ten largest. Points on this clonotype: Its antigen is undetermined.

The CDR3 is 13 residues long. Trimming shortened V by 5 bases and J by 4 bases, and 12 bases separated the two germline ends. The V gene's germline CDR1 is MDHEN and CDR2 SYDVKM. Time point noted: persistent/refractory GD, antithyroid drugs over 5 years with positive TRAb. The TCR library used RNA extracted from PBMCs. The source of this sequence is a female donor with Graves disease. The source material was peripheral blood mononuclear cells (PBMCs), sampled when the disease was refractory, from a patient treated with antithyroid drugs. V gene TRBV28 combines with J gene TRBJ2-7; a possible D gene is TRBD1 (5 bases). This CDR3 reads CASSLGQRYEQYF. The CDR3 bases are TGTGCCAGCAGTCTAGGACAACGGTACGAGCAGTACTTC.